This T cell receptor beta chain was profiled in a study of blood T cells in healthy people across ages. Sample-barcoded 5' priming and a J-beta primer mix drove a second PCR of about 7 to 12 cycles. A minimum of 2.5 million CDR3-containing paired-end reads was obtained for each sample. TCRdb re-called the 5' RACE reads with MiXCR, one entry per CDR3 protein. The sample has hundreds of thousands of distinct CDR3 sequences, 55% to 65% seen once. Germline values: CDR1 SGDLS, CDR2 YYNGEE. The CDR3 runs to 15 residues. Trimming took off 0 bases at V and 4 bases at J, with 11 bases between the two ends. The sample was blood. The sequence derives from a man under 40 in good health. The chain links TRBV9 to TRBJ2-1; D is possibly TRBD2 (7 bases). This CDR3 reads CASSVEAGAYNEQFF. CDR3 DNA: TGTGCCAGCAGCGTAGAGGCGGGGGCGTACAATGAGCAGTTCTTC.